The T cell receptor (beta chain) described here comes from a study of cytomegalovirus exposure and HLA in healthy donors. On the study more broadly: The study's early data release held 75 million to 95 million unique TCRs from HLA-typed donors.

The study ran its PCR with 60 Vbeta and 13 Jbeta primers. Assay: immunoSEQ multiplex PCR; the TCRdb copy retains only in-frame clones and omits some. Of 100,000 to 150,000 clones in the sample, 75% to 90% were seen once. The sequenced sample was PBMCs. The clonotype originates from a man between 18 and 35 years old in good health and CMV-seropositive.

The CDR3 here is CATSAGTYEQYF. CDR3 in DNA: TGTGCCACCAGCGCAGGGACTTACGAGCAGTACTTC. J is TRBJ2-7 and V is TRBV15; tentative D call: TRBD2 (6 bases). The V gene's germline CDR1 is LNHNV and CDR2 YYDKDF (reference sequence). The CDR3 has 12 amino acids. Trimming stripped 5 bases from V and 4 bases from J, with 9 bases between. The variable domain in full, completed from reference TRBV15 and TRBJ2-7, reads DAMVIQNPRYQVTQFGKPVTLSCSQTLNHNVMYWYQQKSSQAPKLLFHYYDKDFNNEADTPDNFQSRRPNTSFCFLDIRSPGLGDTAMYLCATSAGTYEQYFGPGTRLTVT.